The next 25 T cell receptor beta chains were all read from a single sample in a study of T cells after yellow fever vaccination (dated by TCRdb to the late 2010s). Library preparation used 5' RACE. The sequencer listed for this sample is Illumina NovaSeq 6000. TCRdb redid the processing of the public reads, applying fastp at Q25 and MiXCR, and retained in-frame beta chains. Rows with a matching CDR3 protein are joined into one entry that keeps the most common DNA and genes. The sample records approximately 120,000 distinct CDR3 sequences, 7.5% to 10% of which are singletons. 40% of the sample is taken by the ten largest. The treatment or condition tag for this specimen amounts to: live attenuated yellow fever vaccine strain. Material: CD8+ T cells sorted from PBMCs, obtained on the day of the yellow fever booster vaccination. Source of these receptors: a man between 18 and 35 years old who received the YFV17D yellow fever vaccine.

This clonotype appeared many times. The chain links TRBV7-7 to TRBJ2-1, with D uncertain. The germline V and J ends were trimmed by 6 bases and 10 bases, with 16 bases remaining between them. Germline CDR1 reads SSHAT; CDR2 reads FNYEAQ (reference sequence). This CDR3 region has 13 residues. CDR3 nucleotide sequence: TGTGCCAGCAGACAAACGCCTATGGGGGAGCAGTTCTTC. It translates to CASRQTPMGEQFF.

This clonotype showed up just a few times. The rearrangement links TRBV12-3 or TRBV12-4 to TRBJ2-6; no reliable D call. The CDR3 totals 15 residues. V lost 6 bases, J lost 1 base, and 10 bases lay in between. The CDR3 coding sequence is TGTGCCAGCAGCCTTTTAGAGTCTGGGGCCAACGTCCTGACTTTC. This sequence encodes CASSLLESGANVLTF.

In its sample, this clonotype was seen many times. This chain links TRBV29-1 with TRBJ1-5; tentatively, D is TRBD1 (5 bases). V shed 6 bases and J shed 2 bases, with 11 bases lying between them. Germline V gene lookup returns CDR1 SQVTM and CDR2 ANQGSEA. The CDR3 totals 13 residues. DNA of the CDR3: TGCAGCGTGAAACAGGAAGGCAATCAGCCCCAGCATTTT. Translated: CSVKQEGNQPQHF.

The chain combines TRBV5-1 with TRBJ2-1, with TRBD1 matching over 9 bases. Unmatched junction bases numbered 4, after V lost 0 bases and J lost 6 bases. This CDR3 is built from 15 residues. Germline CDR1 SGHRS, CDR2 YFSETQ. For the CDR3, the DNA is TGCGCCAGCAGCTTGGCTTGGACAGGGGTCAATGAGCAGTTCTTC. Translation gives CASSLAWTGVNEQFF.

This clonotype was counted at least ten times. Written as DNA, the CDR3 is TGTGCCACCGGACTAGCGGGGGGGCCGGTCGAGGAGACCCAGTACTTC. This translates into CATGLAGGPVEETQYF. The rearrangement links TRBV15 to TRBJ2-5; 15 bases agree with TRBD2. Germline-derived CDR1 and CDR2 are LNHNV and YYDKDF (reference sequence). J was trimmed by 5 bases and V by 8 bases; bases with no gene match: 9. This CDR3 region has 16 residues.

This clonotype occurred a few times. The CDR3 DNA sequence: TGTGCCAGCAGTTTCACAGGGGGCCGGGACGAGCAGTACTTC. Encoded protein: CASSFTGGRDEQYF. The chain is built from TRBV12-3 or TRBV12-4 and TRBJ2-7; 9 nucleotides match TRBD1. The CDR3 is 14 residues long. The junction had 5 bases not matched to a gene; V was cut back by 3 bases and J by 5 bases.

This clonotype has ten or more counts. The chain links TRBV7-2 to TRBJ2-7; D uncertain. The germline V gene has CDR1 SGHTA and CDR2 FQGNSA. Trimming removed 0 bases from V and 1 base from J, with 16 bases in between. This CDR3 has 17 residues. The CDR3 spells CASSLALGMVRSYEQYF. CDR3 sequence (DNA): TGTGCCAGCAGCTTAGCACTTGGAATGGTTAGGTCCTACGAGCAGTACTTC.

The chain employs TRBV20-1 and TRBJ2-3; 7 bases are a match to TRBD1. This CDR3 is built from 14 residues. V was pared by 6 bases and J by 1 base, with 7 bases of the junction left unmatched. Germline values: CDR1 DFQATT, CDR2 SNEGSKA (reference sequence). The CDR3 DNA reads TGCAGTGCCCCGAGGCAGGGGGGCACAGATACGCAGTATTTT. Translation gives CSAPRQGGTDTQYF.

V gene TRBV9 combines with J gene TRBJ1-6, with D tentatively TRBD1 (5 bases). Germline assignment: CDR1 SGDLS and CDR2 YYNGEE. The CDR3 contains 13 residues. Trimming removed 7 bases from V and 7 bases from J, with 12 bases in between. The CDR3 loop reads CASGVGGNSPLHF. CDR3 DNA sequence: TGTGCCAGCGGGGTGGGGGGGAATTCACCCCTCCACTTT. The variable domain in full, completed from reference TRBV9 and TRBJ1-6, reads DSGVTQTPKHLITATGQRVTLRCSPRSGDLSVYWYQQSLDQGLQFLIQYYNGEERAKGNILERFSAQQFPDLHSELNLSSLELGDSALYFCASGVGGNSPLHFGNGTRLTVT.

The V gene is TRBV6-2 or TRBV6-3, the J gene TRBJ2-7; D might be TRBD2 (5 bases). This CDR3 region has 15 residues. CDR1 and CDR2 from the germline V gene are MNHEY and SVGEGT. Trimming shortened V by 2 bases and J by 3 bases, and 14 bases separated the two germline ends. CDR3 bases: TGTGCCAGCAGTTACGTCCTGGGAGATGGCTACGAGCAGTACTTC. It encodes CASSYVLGDGYEQYF.

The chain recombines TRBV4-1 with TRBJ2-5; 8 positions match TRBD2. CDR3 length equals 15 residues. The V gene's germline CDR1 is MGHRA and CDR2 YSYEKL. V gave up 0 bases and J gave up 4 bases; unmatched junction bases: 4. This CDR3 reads CASSQDQRGTETQYF. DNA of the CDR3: TGCGCCAGCAGCCAAGATCAGCGGGGGACAGAGACCCAGTACTTC.

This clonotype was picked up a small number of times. The CDR3 sequence is CASTPWGSGSTDTQYF. The CDR3 nucleotides are TGCGCCAGCACCCCTTGGGGGAGCGGCAGCACAGATACGCAGTATTTT. The chain uses TRBV5-1 and TRBJ2-3; D is perhaps TRBD1 or TRBD2 (5 bases each). This CDR3 comprises 16 residues. The germline V gene has CDR1 SGHRS and CDR2 YFSETQ. Trimming left V 6 bases short and J 0 bases short, with 17 bases between.

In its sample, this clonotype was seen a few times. CDR3 amino acids: CASSFSGGPTEAFF. The CDR3 DNA sequence: TGCGCCAGCAGCTTCTCAGGGGGACCCACTGAAGCTTTCTTT. The chain uses TRBV5-1 and TRBJ1-1, with 7 positions matching TRBD1. Germline V gene sequence: CDR1 SGHRS, CDR2 YFSETQ. The CDR3 runs 14 residues. The ends lost 2 bases at V and 4 bases at J; junction bases unmatched: 5.

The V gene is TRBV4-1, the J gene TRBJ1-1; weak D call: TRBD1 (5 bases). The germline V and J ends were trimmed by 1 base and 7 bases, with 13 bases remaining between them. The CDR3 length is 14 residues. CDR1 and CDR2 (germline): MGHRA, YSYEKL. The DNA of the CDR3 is TGCGCCAGCAGCCAAGTAAGTGTCCAGGGTGAAGCTTTCTTT. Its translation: CASSQVSVQGEAFF.

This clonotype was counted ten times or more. CDR3 region: CSVETGGEQYF. CDR3 nucleotide sequence: TGCAGCGTTGAAACGGGTGGGGAGCAGTACTTC. The chain recombines TRBV29-1 with TRBJ2-7; D uncertain. V dropped 2 bases and J dropped 7 bases, with 9 bases sitting between them. Germline V gene lookup returns CDR1 SQVTM and CDR2 ANQGSEA. CDR3 length equals 11 residues.

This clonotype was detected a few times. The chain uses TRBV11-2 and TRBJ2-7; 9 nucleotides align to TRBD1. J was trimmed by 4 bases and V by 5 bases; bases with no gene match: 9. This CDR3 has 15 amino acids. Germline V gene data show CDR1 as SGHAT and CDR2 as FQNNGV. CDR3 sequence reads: CASSRKLGTGYEQYF. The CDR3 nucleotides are TGTGCCAGCAGCCGCAAACTGGGGACAGGGTACGAGCAGTACTTC.

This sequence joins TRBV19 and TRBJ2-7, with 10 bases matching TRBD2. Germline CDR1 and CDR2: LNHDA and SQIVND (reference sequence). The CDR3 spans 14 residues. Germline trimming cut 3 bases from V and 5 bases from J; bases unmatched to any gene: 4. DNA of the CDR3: TGTGCCAGTAGTATTGGACTAGCGGCACACGAGCAGTACTTC. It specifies CASSIGLAAHEQYF.

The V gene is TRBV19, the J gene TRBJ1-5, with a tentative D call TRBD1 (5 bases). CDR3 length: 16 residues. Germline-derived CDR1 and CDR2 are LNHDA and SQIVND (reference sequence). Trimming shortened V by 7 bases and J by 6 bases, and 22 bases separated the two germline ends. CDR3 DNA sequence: TGTGCCAGTACCTCCCCGAGGGGAGGGGTAGGTCAGCCCCAGCATTTT. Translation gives CASTSPRGGVGQPQHF.

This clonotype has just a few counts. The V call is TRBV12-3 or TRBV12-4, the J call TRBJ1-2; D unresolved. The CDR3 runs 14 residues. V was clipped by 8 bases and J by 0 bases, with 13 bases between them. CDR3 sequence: CASWSGKTNYGYTF. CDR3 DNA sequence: TGTGCCAGCTGGTCTGGGAAAACTAACTATGGCTACACCTTC.

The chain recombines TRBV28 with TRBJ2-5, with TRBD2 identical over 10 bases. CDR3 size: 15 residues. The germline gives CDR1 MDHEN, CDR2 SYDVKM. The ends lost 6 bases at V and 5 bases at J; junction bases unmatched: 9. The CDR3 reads CASRPLAGNGETQYF. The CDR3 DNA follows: TGTGCCAGCAGACCACTAGCGGGGAACGGTGAGACCCAGTACTTC.

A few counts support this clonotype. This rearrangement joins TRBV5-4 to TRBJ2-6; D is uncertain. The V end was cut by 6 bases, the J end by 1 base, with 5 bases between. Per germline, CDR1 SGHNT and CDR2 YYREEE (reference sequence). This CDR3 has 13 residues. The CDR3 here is CASTESGANVLTF. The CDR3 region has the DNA TGTGCCAGCACAGAATCTGGGGCCAACGTCCTGACTTTC.

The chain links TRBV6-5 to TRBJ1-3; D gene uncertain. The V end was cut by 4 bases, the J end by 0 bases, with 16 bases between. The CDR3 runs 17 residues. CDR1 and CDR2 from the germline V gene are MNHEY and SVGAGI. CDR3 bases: TGTGCCAGCAGTTTCGGGCAGGACGAAGTCTCTGGAAACACCATATATTTT. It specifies CASSFGQDEVSGNTIYF.

The CDR3 protein is CASSYSSLATLYEQYV. The CDR3 nucleotides read TGTGCCAGCAGTTACTCCTCCCTGGCAACCCTCTACGAGCAGTACGTC. The gene calls are TRBV6-8 and TRBJ2-7; D unclear. V lost 0 bases and J 3 bases, leaving 15 bases between the germline ends. The CDR3 totals 16 residues. Germline CDR1 reads MNHGY; CDR2 reads SAAAGT.

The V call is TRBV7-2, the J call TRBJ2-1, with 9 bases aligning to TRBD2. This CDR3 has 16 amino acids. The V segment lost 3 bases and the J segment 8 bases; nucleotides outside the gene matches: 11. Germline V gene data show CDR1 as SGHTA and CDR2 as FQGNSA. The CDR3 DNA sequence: TGTGCCAGCAGCTTCGGGGCCAGCGGGGGGTTCGATGAGCAGTTCTTC. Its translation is CASSFGASGGFDEQFF.

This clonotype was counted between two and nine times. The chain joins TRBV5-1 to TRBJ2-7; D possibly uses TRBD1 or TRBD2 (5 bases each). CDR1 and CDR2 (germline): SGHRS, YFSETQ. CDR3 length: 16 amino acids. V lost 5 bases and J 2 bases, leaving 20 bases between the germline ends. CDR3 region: CASSRDDSTGTYEQYV. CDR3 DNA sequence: TGCGCCAGCAGTCGGGACGACAGTACCGGGACCTACGAGCAGTACGTC.